This T cell receptor (beta chain) was documented in a study of T cell responses to AZD1222 COVID-19 vaccine. Whole-study results and caveats: Clonal diversity was possibly underestimated, and white British individuals and females predominated among donors. Close to half of spike-specific TCRs reportedly recognize unmutated variant regions.

Some clones are missing from TCRdb's copy, which holds only in-frame ones; the method was immunoSEQ multiplex PCR. The top ten hold 30% to 35% of the sample, which has some 87,000 clones, more than 80% seen once. Trimming pared 4 bases from V and 4 bases from J, leaving 5 bases between. The CDR3 covers 12 residues. The germline CDR1 and CDR2 sequences are LNHDA and SQIVND (reference sequence). Regarding this clone: The antigen is undetermined.

The V call is TRBV19, the J call TRBJ1-5, with no clear D. The clonotype originates from an adult in good health. Here the sequenced sample was peripheral blood, taken on day 0 of AZD1222 vaccination. CDR3 loop: CASSTFNQPQHF. The CDR3 DNA is TGTGCCAGTAGTACCTTTAATCAGCCCCAGCATTTT.